The clone carrying this T cell receptor beta chain occurred a few times. Its cognate antigen is unknown. TCRdb re-analysed the RACE reads in MiXCR, keeping a single row per CDR3 protein. The data show 280,000 or so distinct CDR3 sequences, 7.5% to 8% seen once. The data are from a study of human T cells and chemical hapten exposure. Regarding the study as a whole: Clustering by CDR3 similarity yielded significantly more large clusters from expanded TCRs than controls.

This CDR3 comprises 16 residues. The germline V gene encodes CDR1 SGHDN and CDR2 FVKESK. V shed 4 bases, J shed 5 bases, and the junction held 10 bases outside the gene matches. Time point specified: pre-sensitization, week 0. Treatment given: therapeutic diphenylcyclopropenone sensitization with weekly scalp DPC. Total RNA was isolated from whole blood that had not been fractionated. The sample was whole blood, taken in connection with sensitization to the hapten diphenylcyclopropenone (DPC). This rearrangement joins TRBV14 to TRBJ1-4; 7 bases match TRBD1. This receptor was obtained from a man aged 18 to 35 with alopecia areata. Some clones in this sample may be carry-over from other donors' samples. In nucleotides, the CDR3 is TGTGCCAGCAGCCCTTTTTCGGACAGGCCCAATGAAAAACTGTTTTTT. Its translation is CASSPFSDRPNEKLFF.